This T cell receptor beta chain comes out of a study of low-dose radiotherapy and immunotherapy resistance in tumors. About the research overall: Cohort 2, a group dosed every two weeks at 1 Gy per fraction, received 13 Gy in total over 26 weeks. On an every-two-weeks schedule, patients received intravenous nivolumab 240 mg, along with ipilimumab 1 mg/kg every six weeks.

First-strand cDNA used TRAV- and TRBV-specific primers, covering alpha and beta chains. The TCRs were subjected to amplification over about 19 PCR cycles employing a constant-region primer in conjunction with a V-primer adapter. TCRdb redid the calling of the reads with MiXCR, one entry per CDR3 protein. Among approximately 90,000 distinct CDR3 sequences listed, roughly a sixth were seen once. The table lists this clonotype with many counts. As for time point: before trial treatment. Germline V lookup: CDR1 KGHDR, CDR2 SFDVKD. The length of the CDR3 is 13 residues. V was clipped by 4 bases and J by 5 bases; unmatched bases: 3.

The sequences come from PBMCs, collected before treatment. This TCR came from a male donor with prostate cancer. The chain joins TRBV24-1 to TRBJ2-7; 8 bases map to TRBD1. CDR3 nucleotide sequence: TGTGCCACCAGTGAGGACAGGGACCACGAGCAGTACTTC. It is translated as CATSEDRDHEQYF.